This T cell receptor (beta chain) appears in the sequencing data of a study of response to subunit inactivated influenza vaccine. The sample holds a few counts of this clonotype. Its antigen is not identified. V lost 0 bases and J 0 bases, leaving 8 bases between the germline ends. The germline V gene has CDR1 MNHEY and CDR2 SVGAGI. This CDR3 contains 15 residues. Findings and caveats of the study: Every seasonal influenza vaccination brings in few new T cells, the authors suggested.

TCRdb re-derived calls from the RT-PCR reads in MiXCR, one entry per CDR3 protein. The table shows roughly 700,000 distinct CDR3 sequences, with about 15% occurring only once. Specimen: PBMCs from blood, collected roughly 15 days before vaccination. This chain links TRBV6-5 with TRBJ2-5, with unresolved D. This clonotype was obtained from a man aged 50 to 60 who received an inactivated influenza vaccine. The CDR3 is CASSYSVSDQETQYF. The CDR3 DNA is TGTGCCAGCAGTTACTCGGTGTCAGACCAAGAGACCCAGTACTTC.